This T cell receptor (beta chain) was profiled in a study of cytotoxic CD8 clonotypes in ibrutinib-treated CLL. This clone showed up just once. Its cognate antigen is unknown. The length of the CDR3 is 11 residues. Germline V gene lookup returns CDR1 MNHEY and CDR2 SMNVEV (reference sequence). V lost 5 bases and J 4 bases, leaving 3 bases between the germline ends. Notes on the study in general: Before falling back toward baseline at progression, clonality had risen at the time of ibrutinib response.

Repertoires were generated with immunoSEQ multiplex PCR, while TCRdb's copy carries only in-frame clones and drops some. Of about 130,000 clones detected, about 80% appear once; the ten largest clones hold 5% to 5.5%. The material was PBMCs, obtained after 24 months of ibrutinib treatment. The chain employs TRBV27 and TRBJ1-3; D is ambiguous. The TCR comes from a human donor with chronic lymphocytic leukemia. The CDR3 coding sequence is TGTGCCAGCAGTACCGGAAACACCATATATTTT. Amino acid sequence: CASSTGNTIYF.